The 11 T cell receptor beta chains given below trace back to one sample, sequenced in a study of control samples from healthy donors and cancer patients. Only in-frame clones appear in the TCRdb table, and some are missing; sequencing was by immunoSEQ multiplex PCR. The data contain approximately 53,000 clones, 85% to 95% of them singletons. The source material was PBMCs. All receptors derive from a man aged 25-45 years with colorectal cancer.

This clone showed up just a few times. The rearrangement joins TRBV7-6 to TRBJ2-3; the match to TRBD2 covers 8 bases. The germline V gene encodes CDR1 SGHVS and CDR2 FNYEAQ. Trimming removed 2 bases from V and 1 base from J; junction bases left unmatched: 2. The CDR3 runs 15 residues. The CDR3 DNA reads as TGTGCCAGCAGCTTAATGCGGGGGGGCACAGATACGCAGTATTTT. Protein product: CASSLMRGGTDTQYF.

The chain is built from TRBV27 and TRBJ1-6, with 11 bases matching TRBD1. The CDR3 totals 17 residues. After removal of 7 bases from V and 9 bases from J, the junction contained 14 bases not matched to a gene. Germline CDR1 and CDR2: MNHEY and SMNVEV (reference sequence). CDR3 DNA sequence: TGTGCCAGCACACCAGTTACCGGGACAGGGGGACGTTCACCCCTCCACTTT. Amino acids: CASTPVTGTGGRSPLHF.

The chain links TRBV12-3 or TRBV12-4 to TRBJ1-1; D gene unclear. Between the trimmed V and J ends, which lost 6 bases and 8 bases, there was a span of 10 bases. This CDR3 has 11 amino acids. In nucleotides, the CDR3 is TGTGCCAGCAGCCCGTCGACCGAAGCTTTCTTT. This codes for CASSPSTEAFF.

The chain couples TRBV11-2 to TRBJ2-2; 7 nucleotides match TRBD1. Germline V CDR1 and CDR2: SGHAT, FQNNGV. The length of the CDR3 is 16 residues. Unmatched junction bases numbered 11, after V lost 4 bases and J lost 6 bases. This chain's CDR3 is CASSSRVPGQSGELFF. CDR3 nucleotides: TGTGCCAGCAGCTCCCGGGTACCGGGACAGTCCGGGGAGCTGTTTTTT.

The J gene is TRBJ2-1, the V gene TRBV10-1, with TRBD2 matching over 8 bases. The germline V gene encodes CDR1 WNHNN and CDR2 SYGVQD (reference sequence). V trimming: 5 bases; J trimming: 5 bases; junction bases outside the gene matches: 14. CDR3 size: 17 residues. The CDR3, as DNA: TGCGCCAGCAGTTTATTACGGGGGGGCCTAATACACAATGAGCAGTTCTTC. It encodes CASSLLRGGLIHNEQFF.

The chain recombines TRBV3-1 (or the pseudogene TRBV3-2) with TRBJ2-7; 9 bases align to TRBD1. V dropped 0 bases and J dropped 4; count of bases not matched to a gene: 16. This CDR3 spans 19 amino acids. Germline CDR1 reads LGHDT; CDR2 reads YNNKEL (reference sequence). CDR3 bases: TGTGCCAGCAGCCAAGATTCCCTGGAACAGGGGGCTGGTAATTACGAGCAGTACGTC. Amino acid sequence: CASSQDSLEQGAGNYEQYV.

V usage is TRBV15 and J usage is TRBJ1-2; 7 bases map to TRBD1. CDR1 and CDR2 from the germline V gene are LNHNV and YYDKDF (reference sequence). The trim removed 6 bases at V and 6 bases at J, leaving 7 bases unmatched. This CDR3 contains 13 residues. The CDR3 sequence is CATRETGKDGYTF. The CDR3 region has the DNA TGTGCCACCAGAGAGACAGGGAAGGATGGCTACACCTTC.

Here the CDR3 reads CASSLRPGGAYNEQFF. The CDR3 DNA follows: TGTGCCAGCAGTTTACGTCCAGGGGGGGCCTACAATGAGCAGTTCTTC. The chain couples TRBV27 to TRBJ2-1; D could derive from TRBD1 or TRBD2 (7 bases each). Deletions cut 2 bases from V and 2 bases from J, with 13 bases between. CDR3 length equals 16 residues. The germline CDR1 and CDR2 sequences are MNHEY and SMNVEV (reference sequence).

This sequence joins TRBV12-5 and TRBJ2-5, with D possibly matching TRBD2 (5 bases). Germline-derived CDR1 and CDR2 are LGHNT and FRNRAP. CDR3 size: 13 residues. The V end was cut by 5 bases, the J end by 6 bases, with 13 bases between. The CDR3 here is CASGPPGGQTQYF. The DNA of the CDR3 is TGTGCTAGTGGTCCGCCCGGAGGCCAGACCCAGTACTTC.

This chain connects TRBV9 to TRBJ1-4, with no clear D. This CDR3 contains 15 residues. The ends were cut back, 3 bases at V and 6 bases at J, with 15 bases in the middle. Germline values: CDR1 SGDLS, CDR2 YYNGEE. CDR3 in DNA: TGTGCCAGCAGCGCCGCAGCGGTTGGGGATGAAAAACTGTTTTTT. This codes for CASSAAAVGDEKLFF.

This sequence joins TRBV7-2 and TRBJ1-6; no reliable D call. V lost 5 bases and J lost 4, with 9 bases in between. Germline lookup yields CDR1 SGHTA and CDR2 FQGNSA. This CDR3 is built from 14 residues. The CDR3 DNA reads TGTGCCAGCAGCGCGGGGTTGTATAATTCACCCCTCCACTTT. Encoded protein: CASSAGLYNSPLHF.